The 11 T cell receptor beta chains presented below share a single source sample, sequenced in a study of blood T cells in healthy people across ages. It was with a sample-barcoded 5' primer and a J-beta primer mix that a second PCR of about 6 to 12 cycles was run. TCRdb passed the 5' RACE reads through MiXCR, listing each CDR3 protein once. The sample lists roughly 1,500,000 distinct CDR3 sequences, 30% to 35% seen once, with roughly 10% in the top ten. Sequencing input: blood. The origin of the receptors is a woman aged 30 to 39 in good health.

A word on this clonotype: Its ends do not fully match the called genes, so a read error is possible. The chain couples TRBV15 to TRBJ2-3; the D is unclear. This CDR3 region has 14 residues. Germline V lookup: CDR1 LNHNV, CDR2 YYDKDF (reference sequence). The CDR3 sequence is CATNRDRPGDTQYF. CDR3 coding DNA: TGTGCCACCAACAGAGATCGGCCTGGTGACACGCAGTATTTT.

V gene TRBV20-1 combines with J gene TRBJ2-1; 13 bases fit TRBD2. This CDR3 spans 18 amino acids. Germline V gene data show CDR1 as DFQATT and CDR2 as SNEGSKA (reference sequence). V trimming: 3 bases; J trimming: 6 bases; junction bases outside the gene matches: 14. The CDR3 DNA reads as TGCAGTGCTAGGCCCGCGCGGACTAGCGGGAGAATCCCCAATGAGCAGTTCTTC. Amino acid sequence: CSARPARTSGRIPNEQFF.

This clonotype was seen a handful of times. A junction boundary mismatches the germline segment, possibly from a read error. The rearrangement uses TRBV20-1 and TRBJ1-2, with 9 nucleotides matching TRBD1. The CDR3 runs 16 residues. Germline CDR1 and CDR2: DFQATT and SNEGSKA (reference sequence). This CDR3 reads CGANELGQGLDYGYTF. As DNA, the CDR3 is TGCGGTGCCAATGAACTCGGACAGGGGTTGGACTATGGCTACACCTTC.

This clonotype came up a few times. The genes are TRBV9 and TRBJ2-7, with D perhaps TRBD1 (6 bases). Trimming cost V 3 bases and J 0 bases, with 16 bases left between them. Germline CDR1 reads SGDLS; CDR2 reads YYNGEE. The CDR3 is 16 amino acids. This CDR3 is CASSAMDSPYSYEQYF. Written as DNA, the CDR3 is TGTGCCAGCAGCGCCATGGACAGCCCCTACTCCTACGAGCAGTACTTC.

The V call is TRBV6-5, the J call TRBJ2-1; the D gene is possibly TRBD1 (6 bases). Germline CDR1 is MNHEY and CDR2 is SVGAGI. This CDR3 has 15 residues. Trimming took 6 bases from V and 2 from J, leaving 14 bases between them. The chain's CDR3 is CASRPRAGAYNEQFF. CDR3 nucleotide sequence: TGTGCCAGCAGGCCCAGGGCAGGGGCCTACAATGAGCAGTTCTTC.

Of note for this clonotype: A junction end diverges from the germline sequence, so it may reflect a read error. The chain carries TRBV7-2 and TRBJ2-7; TRBD2 aligns across 8 bases. Germline CDR1 SGHTA, CDR2 FQGNSA. The CDR3 consists of 16 residues. As DNA, the CDR3 is TGTGCCAGCAGCTTAGTTTACCGGGGGGGCGGAAGTGAGCTGTACTTC. It specifies CASSLVYRGGGSELYF. The variable domain in full, completed from reference TRBV7-2 and TRBJ2-7, reads GAGVSQSPSNKVTEKGKDVELRCDPISGHTALYWYRQSLGQGLEFLIYFQGNSAPDKSGLPSDRFSAERTGGSVSTLTIQRTQQEDSAVYLCASSLVYRGGGSELYFGPGTRLTVT.

The table lists this clonotype with many counts. In DNA, the CDR3 is TGCAGTGCTAGGGACAGGTACACGACCTACGAGCAGTACTTC. Residues: CSARDRYTTYEQYF. The chain recombines TRBV20-1 with TRBJ2-7; the match to TRBD1 covers 7 bases. The CDR3 sequence is 14 residues long. Trimming at V came to 3 bases and at J to 2 bases, leaving 7 bases not matched to a gene. The germline V gene encodes CDR1 DFQATT and CDR2 SNEGSKA (reference sequence).

This chain uses TRBV5-1 with TRBJ2-2; D is unclear. The CDR3 is 15 amino acids. Germline assignment: CDR1 SGHRS and CDR2 YFSETQ. V gave up 4 bases and J gave up 7 bases, with 17 bases separating them. This CDR3 is CASSMSIGKIGELFF. DNA of the CDR3: TGCGCCAGCAGCATGTCGATCGGAAAGATCGGGGAGCTGTTTTTT.

In its sample, this clonotype was seen a few times. V gene TRBV20-1 combines with J gene TRBJ2-7, with D hard to call. V lost 5 bases and J lost 3, with 14 bases in between. CDR3 length: 13 amino acids. Germline assignment: CDR1 DFQATT and CDR2 SNEGSKA (reference sequence). The CDR3, as DNA: TGCAGTGCTTCTCCGAGGACCTACTACGAGCAGTACTTC. This codes for CSASPRTYYEQYF.

The table lists this clonotype with a few counts. The chain uses TRBV20-1 and TRBJ1-3, with a possible D match to TRBD1 (6 bases). Germline CDR1 DFQATT, CDR2 SNEGSKA (reference sequence). V shed 5 bases and J shed 8 bases, with 22 bases lying between them. The CDR3 length is 15 residues. Here the CDR3 DNA reads TGCAGTGCTCCTGGACAGCTCGATCGGGCGGACACCATATATTTT. Translated, it gives CSAPGQLDRADTIYF.

This clonotype was detected only a few times. The J gene is TRBJ2-7, the V gene TRBV4-1; 11 nucleotides match TRBD2. CDR1 is MGHRA, CDR2 YSYEKL, per germline. This CDR3 has 18 amino acids. The J segment lost 6 bases and the V segment lost 3 bases, leaving 16 bases of the junction unmatched. The CDR3 DNA sequence: TGCGCCAGCAGCCATTACCTCCTCGGGACTAGCGGAAACCTCGAGCAGTACTTC. It is translated as CASSHYLLGTSGNLEQYF.